The clone carrying this T cell receptor (beta chain) was observed a few times. In TCRdb, the reads were re-called with MiXCR into one record per CDR3 protein. Here the sample spans around 530,000 distinct CDR3 sequences, 26% being singletons. The data are from a study of T cell repertoires in cytomegalovirus infection. For the study at large: In public TCR beta signatures, there were indications of both CMV infection and matching HLA type.

Between the trimmed V and J ends, which lost 2 bases and 5 bases, there was a span of 1 base. The germline V gene encodes CDR1 DFQATT and CDR2 SNEGSKA (reference sequence). The CDR3 runs 10 residues. The sample comprised PBMCs. The gene calls are TRBV20-1 and TRBJ2-1; D uncertain. The receptor's source is a human donor in good health (CMV status not recorded). Some clones in this sample may be carry-over from other donors' samples. The CDR3 loop reads CSARNNEQFF. CDR3 DNA: TGCAGTGCTAGAAACAATGAGCAGTTCTTC.